The next 16 T cell receptor beta chains were all read from a single sample in a study of cytomegalovirus exposure and HLA in healthy donors. In the PCR, 60 Vbeta and 13 Jbeta primers were used. The protocol was immunoSEQ multiplex PCR, while the TCRdb copy is restricted to in-frame clones and leaves out a portion. The sample gives about 150,000 clones, roughly 79% of which show up once; about 1% is in the top ten. Sequencing used PBMCs. All receptors derive from a male donor in good health and CMV-seronegative.

The genes are TRBV5-5 and TRBJ2-7, with 8 bases that match TRBD2. The CDR3 consists of 15 residues. V was clipped by 2 bases and J by 0 bases; unmatched bases: 4. Germline V gene sequence: CDR1 SGHKS, CDR2 YYEKEE (reference sequence). CDR3 DNA: TGTGCCAGCAGCTTCGCGGGGGGCTCCTCCTACGAGCAGTACTTC. Its protein is CASSFAGGSSYEQYF. Full variable domain (rest looked up from reference TRBV5-5 and TRBJ2-7): DAGVTQSPTHLIKTRGQQVTLRCSPISGHKSVSWYQQVLGQGPQFIFQYYEKEERGRGNFPDRFSARQFPNYSSELNVNALLLGDSALYLCASSFAGGSSYEQYFGPGTRLTVT.

The table lists this clone with a few counts. CDR3 DNA sequence: TGTGCCTGGCGAACAGGGGGGAGCACTGAAGCTTTCTTT. Translating it yields CAWRTGGSTEAFF. V is TRBV30 and J is TRBJ1-1; 8 nucleotides match TRBD1. The trim removed 5 bases at V and 4 bases at J, leaving 6 bases unmatched. Germline CDR1 and CDR2: GTSNPN and SVGIG (reference sequence). The CDR3 consists of 13 residues.

The CDR3 protein is CASSAEPGYGTEAFF. The DNA of the CDR3 is TGTGCCAGCAGTGCCGAGCCAGGGTACGGCACTGAAGCTTTCTTT. The V gene is TRBV25-1, the J gene TRBJ1-1, with TRBD1 as a possible D gene (5 bases). The CDR3 contains 15 residues. V lost 4 bases and J 4 bases, leaving 16 bases between the germline ends. The germline gives CDR1 MGHDK, CDR2 SYGVNS.

The rearrangement uses TRBV27 and TRBJ2-7; the D gene is possibly TRBD1 (6 bases). Trimming took off 6 bases at V and 2 bases at J, with 8 bases between the two ends. Germline values: CDR1 MNHEY, CDR2 SMNVEV (reference sequence). This CDR3 region has 12 residues. Written as DNA, the CDR3 is TGTGCCAGCAGAGGGACACCCTACGAGCAGTACTTC. Translated, it gives CASRGTPYEQYF.

The chain carries TRBV29-1 and TRBJ2-7, with a weak D call TRBD1 (5 bases). The V and J ends lost 5 bases and 5 bases respectively, with 16 bases between them. Germline V gene lookup returns CDR1 SQVTM and CDR2 ANQGSEA. The CDR3 runs 13 residues. CDR3 region: CSVNEPGQDEQYF. CDR3 bases: TGCAGCGTTAATGAGCCAGGGCAAGACGAGCAGTACTTC.

The chain recombines TRBV19 with TRBJ1-3, with D perhaps TRBD1 (5 bases). The CDR3 totals 14 residues. V lost 7 bases to trimming and J lost 4 bases, with 14 bases between them. Germline V lookup: CDR1 LNHDA, CDR2 SQIVND (reference sequence). CDR3 DNA sequence: TGTGCCAGTATCCCCAGGGAGGGGGGAAACACCATATATTTT. This sequence encodes CASIPREGGNTIYF. Based on the CDR3 plus reference TRBV19 and TRBJ1-3, the full variable domain is DGGITQSPKYLFRKEGQNVTLSCEQNLNHDAMYWYRQDPGQGLRLIYYSQIVNDFQKGDIAEGYSVSREKKESFPLTVTSAQKNPTAFYLCASIPREGGNTIYFGEGSWLTVV.

The CDR3 DNA reads TGTGCCAGCAGCTTGTCTCCAGCGGGACAAGAGACCCAGTACTTC. Translation: CASSLSPAGQETQYF. The chain employs TRBV7-6 and TRBJ2-5; 7 bases fit TRBD2. The germline V gene encodes CDR1 SGHVS and CDR2 FNYEAQ. This CDR3 has 15 residues. V lost 3 bases and J lost 2; bases outside the gene matches: 6.

CDR3 DNA: TGTGCCAGCAGCCCCGATCGTCGGTGGAACTATGGCTACACCTTC. Translating gives CASSPDRRWNYGYTF. V usage is TRBV7-2 and J usage is TRBJ1-2; the D is unclear. With 5 bases removed from V and 2 bases from J, the gap between germline ends came to 15 bases. Germline V gene data show CDR1 as SGHTA and CDR2 as FQGNSA. CDR3 size: 15 residues.

The gene calls are TRBV6-5 and TRBJ1-5; possibly TRBD1 for D (5 bases). The CDR3 covers 13 residues. V lost 6 bases, J lost 6 bases, and 12 bases lay in between. From germline, CDR1 is MNHEY and CDR2 SVGAGI. CDR3 in amino acids: CASRGGVGQPQHF. Here the CDR3 DNA reads TGTGCCAGCAGGGGGGGGGTAGGTCAGCCCCAGCATTTT.

The chain couples TRBV19 to TRBJ2-7; 10 positions agree with TRBD1. The germline V gene encodes CDR1 LNHDA and CDR2 SQIVND (reference sequence). CDR3 length equals 14 residues. V was clipped by 7 bases and J by 6 bases; unmatched bases: 9. The CDR3 coding sequence is TGTGCCAGTACCCCGACAGGGGGCGCGTCCGAGCAGTACTTC. Protein: CASTPTGGASEQYF.

The gene calls are TRBV6-5 and TRBJ2-2; no firm D call. The CDR3 consists of 14 residues. Between the trimmed V and J ends, which lost 6 bases and 6 bases, there was a span of 14 bases. Germline V gene sequence: CDR1 MNHEY, CDR2 SVGAGI. The CDR3 nucleotides are TGTGCCAGCAGCCTCTCAGGTGGCCCCGGGGAGCTGTTTTTT. Translation gives CASSLSGGPGELFF.

J is TRBJ2-7 and V is TRBV27; tentative D call: TRBD2 (6 bases). Germline lookup yields CDR1 MNHEY and CDR2 SMNVEV (reference sequence). Trimming removed 1 base from V and 7 bases from J, with 11 bases in between. The CDR3 loop spans 13 amino acids. CDR3: CASSLLIAAEQYF. CDR3 bases: TGTGCCAGCAGTTTATTGATAGCGGCGGAGCAGTACTTC.

The chain employs TRBV11-3 and TRBJ1-1, with TRBD1 matching 10 bases. There are 17 residues in the CDR3. Trimming cost V 2 bases and J 1 base; bases outside gene matches: 7. The germline V gene has CDR1 SGHNT and CDR2 YENEEA. The DNA for the CDR3 is TGTGCCAGCAGCTTACCCTATCGGGACAGGGGGAACACTGAAGCTTTCTTT. It encodes CASSLPYRDRGNTEAFF. Using reference TRBV11-3 and TRBJ1-1 for the parts outside the CDR3, the full variable domain is EAGVVQSPRYKIIEKKQPVAFWCNPISGHNTLYWYLQNLGQGPELLIRYENEEAVDDSQLPKDRFSAERLKGVDSTLKIQPAELGDSAVYLCASSLPYRDRGNTEAFFGQGTRLTVV.

This clone occurred a few times. The V gene is TRBV15, the J gene TRBJ2-3; D not resolved. The V and J ends lost 0 bases and 1 base respectively, with 8 bases between them. The CDR3 contains 15 residues. Germline V gene lookup returns CDR1 LNHNV and CDR2 YYDKDF (reference sequence). The CDR3 spells CATSRDLPGTDTQYF. CDR3 DNA: TGTGCCACCAGCAGAGATCTCCCGGGCACAGATACGCAGTATTTT.

By its share, this clone is medium-sized (0.01 to 0.1%). The chain combines TRBV6-1 with TRBJ2-3; TRBD2 matches 12 bases. Looked up from germline, CDR1 is MNHNS and CDR2 is SASEGT. The CDR3 is 14 amino acids. With 4 bases clipped from V and 4 bases from J, the junction kept 0 bases outside the gene matches. The CDR3 DNA is TGTGCCAGCAGTGGGACTAGCGGGGCAGATACGCAGTATTTT. Its protein is CASSGTSGADTQYF.

The chain is built from TRBV4-1 and TRBJ2-3, with a weak D call TRBD1 (5 bases). The V end lost 1 base, the J end lost 4 bases, and 12 bases lay between the germline ends. The CDR3 runs 15 residues. CDR1 and CDR2 from the germline V gene are MGHRA and YSYEKL. The CDR3, as DNA: TGCGCCAGCAGCCAAGGGCCAGGGTGGGCAGATACGCAGTATTTT. It codes for CASSQGPGWADTQYF.